This record covers a single TCR beta chain. Its antigen is undetermined. This sample was taken from a study of CD8+ T cells in alopecia areata. Study-level results: On tofacitinib, scalp and blood still held many of the expanded lesional clones.

TCR sequencing used cDNA made by reverse transcription of extracted RNA. TCRdb keeps only in-frame clones here, not all; method: immunoSEQ multiplex PCR. The sample lists about 250,000 clones; 60% were seen once. The treatment was: oral pan-JAK inhibitor, 5-10 mg twice daily. Patients with alopecia areata provided lesional scalp punch biopsies as well as peripheral blood. V was trimmed by 4 bases and J by 6 bases, leaving 15 bases between them. CDR1 SGHDT and CDR2 YYEEEE come from the germline V gene. The CDR3 runs 14 residues. The specimen comprised CD4+ T cells sorted from blood, sampled at week 52, from a patient treated with tofacitinib. The chain carries TRBV5-6 and TRBJ2-3, with D perhaps matching TRBD1 or TRBD2 (5 bases each). This sequence was found in a human donor with alopecia areata. The CDR3 protein is CASSVGTRVDTQYF. The CDR3 nucleotides read TGTGCCAGCAGCGTGGGGACGCGTGTGGATACGCAGTATTTT.